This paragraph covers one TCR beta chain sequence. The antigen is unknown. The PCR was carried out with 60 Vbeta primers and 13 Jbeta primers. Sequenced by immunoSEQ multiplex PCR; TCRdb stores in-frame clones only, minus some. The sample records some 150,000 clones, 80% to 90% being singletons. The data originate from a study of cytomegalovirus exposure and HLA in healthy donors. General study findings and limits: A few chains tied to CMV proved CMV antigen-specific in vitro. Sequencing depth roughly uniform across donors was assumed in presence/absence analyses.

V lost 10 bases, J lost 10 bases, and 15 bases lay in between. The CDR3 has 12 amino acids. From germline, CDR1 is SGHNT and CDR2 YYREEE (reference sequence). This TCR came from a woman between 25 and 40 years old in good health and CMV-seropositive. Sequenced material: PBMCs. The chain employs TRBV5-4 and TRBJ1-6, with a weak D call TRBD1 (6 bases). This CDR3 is CASRAGASPLHF. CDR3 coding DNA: TGTGCCTCCAGGGCGGGGGCCTCACCCCTCCACTTT.